This paragraph covers one T cell receptor (beta chain) sequence. What antigen it recognizes has not been identified. No base-level quality is on record; no much larger clone is a single base apart. For repertoire sequencing, the TCR beta CDR3 regions were amplified from RNA transcripts. HTBI primers and the Qiagen OneStep RT-PCR kit were used in a first-round RT-PCR, which was followed by a second-round multiplex PCR, size selection and purification. The libraries underwent paired-end sequencing with 100 bp reads on an Illumina HiSeq2000. The authors' pipeline ran thus. SOAPnuke was used to process the reads, removing any read that contained adapters or uncalled bases, had a mean Phred below 15, or lacked an exact match to the constant primer or identifier. COPE v1.2.5 was used to merge high-quality paired reads. Clonotypes were defined as unique nucleotide sequences and were aligned to IMGT TRB V, D and J references using MiTCR v1.1. The analysis was limited to V-J combinations with a frequency above 0.0001, which together covered around 99% of the repertoires. For each V-J combination, a TCR clonal expansion and chaos score was defined as F50 clonal expansion divided by the chaos observed in the TCRdist matrix. Welch's t-statistics and random forest were used to reduce features to about a dozen V-J combinations, which were fed into a naive Bayes classifier. The Morisita-Horn index was used to measure how similar the thyroid and blood repertoires were. TCRdb passed the public sequencing reads through fastp at Q25 and MiXCR, retaining productive beta sequences. Every entry covers one CDR3 protein and lists the most common genes and DNA from its rows. TCRdb's processing, not the authors' own work, is the source of the V and J calls. Counted in this sample were 900,000 to 1,200,000 distinct CDR3 sequences; about 35% of them appeared once. The leading ten clones occupy roughly 11% of the sample.

These data come from a study of Graves' ophthalmopathy and Graves' hyperthyroidism (dated by TCRdb to 2016 to 2018). Some background on the complete study: A patient counted as having stable hyperthyroidism if there was no progression to ophthalmopathy within 18 months of follow-up. The independent validation cohort included 18 to 20 hyperthyroidism patients plus 17 patients who later progressed from hyperthyroidism to ophthalmopathy. In total, under 150 blood samples were TCR-sequenced: under 45 ophthalmopathy, 75 hyperthyroidism and about 17 hyperthyroidism-to-ophthalmopathy patients. To explore V-J signatures distinguishing ophthalmopathy from hyperthyroidism, a discovery set of more than 95 patients (roughly 42 ophthalmopathy, some 55 stable hyperthyroidism) was enrolled. Once sampling was done, hyperthyroidism patients were given methimazole at a starting dose of 30 mg daily, while ophthalmopathy patients were given high-dose intravenous methylprednisolone. T-cell repertoires of thyroid tissue and blood were compared in six or seven hyperthyroidism patients. To tell Graves' ophthalmopathy apart from Graves' hyperthyroidism, and to predict which patients would progress to ophthalmopathy, the study relied on TCR beta repertoire signatures. Overall results and qualifications from the work: Sample size was not predetermined statistically, and investigators were not blinded to group allocation. The 13-signature model separated ophthalmopathy from stable hyperthyroidism with roughly 89% sensitivity and around 81% specificity in cross-validation, and 80%/75% in the test set. In validation, the model predicted ophthalmopathy progression with less than 71% sensitivity and roughly 78% specificity; fewer than 15 predicted patients were CT-confirmed with GO in a median of approximately 6.2 months. Most expanded thyroid clonotypes with a frequency above 0.001 also appeared in blood, which suggests that blood repertoires may reflect the immune response in the thyroid.

Hyperthyroidism patients were newly diagnosed, with disease duration under 2 months, and aged 18 to 65 years. Anyone with other autoimmune diseases, uncontrolled infections, pregnancy or lactation was excluded from the study. Diagnosis was based on clinical symptoms, serum thyroxine, TRAb, thyroid ultrasound and orbital computed tomography. Total RNA was extracted with Trizol reagent and quality-checked on an Agilent 2100 Bioanalyzer. Sequenced sample: peripheral blood or thyroid tissue (not recorded which). The TCR sequence derives from an adult man with Graves' hyperthyroidism.

The CDR3 in this case is CASSLPGTGTDAFFYTF. The nucleotide sequence is given as TGTGCCAGCAGCTTACCTGGCACCGGGACAGATGCCTTCTTCTACACCTTC. The chain was built from TRBV11-1 and TRBJ1-2, with 7 bases matching TRBD1. Trimming accounts for 2 bases at V and 10 bases at J, while the number of junction bases matched to no gene is 19. The CDR3 has 17 amino acids, counting the end cysteine and phenylalanine. Only the CDR3 DNA is retained, 51 bases long and in frame from the first base. CDR1 SGHAT and CDR2 FQDESV are derived from the germline V gene (reference sequence). Extended through the reference TRBV11-1 and TRBJ1-2 proteins, this CDR3 yields the full variable domain: EAEVAQSPRYKITEKSQAVAFWCDPISGHATLYWYRQILGQGPELLVQFQDESVVDDSQLPKDRFSAERLKGVDSTLKIQPAELGDSAMYLCASSLPGTGTDAFFYTFGSGTRLTVV.